Below are 32 T cell receptor beta chains sequenced from a single sample in a study of T cell responses to AZD1222 COVID-19 vaccine. Profiling relied on immunoSEQ multiplex PCR, and the TCRdb table lists in-frame clones only, not all of them. The sample comprises about 69,000 clones, roughly 83% of which are singletons, and nearly 25% rests with the top ten. The sample here was peripheral blood, taken 28 days after the second AZD1222 dose. Every receptor here comes from an adult who received the AZD1222 COVID-19 vaccine.

The chain uses TRBV10-2 and TRBJ1-1; no clear D gene. The CDR3 spans 13 residues. V was trimmed by 5 bases and J by 11 bases, leaving 18 bases between them. Germline CDR1 WSHSY, CDR2 SAAADI. This chain's CDR3 is CASSRAASVLAFF. As DNA, the CDR3 is TGCGCCAGCAGTCGGGCAGCGTCCGTGTTGGCTTTCTTT.

This chain connects TRBV5-6 to TRBJ1-1, with no clear D. CDR1 is SGHDT, CDR2 YYEEEE, per germline. Deletions cut 2 bases from V and 0 bases from J, with 11 bases between. This CDR3 has 15 amino acids. The CDR3 here is CASSFAARVNTEAFF. DNA for the CDR3: TGTGCCAGCAGCTTTGCCGCCCGGGTGAACACTGAAGCTTTCTTT.

This clone came up a few times. This rearrangement joins TRBV30 to TRBJ2-7, with 7 bases that match TRBD2. Trimming at V came to 2 bases and at J to 7 bases, leaving 8 bases not matched to a gene. Germline V gene sequence: CDR1 GTSNPN, CDR2 SVGIG (reference sequence). This CDR3 comprises 13 residues. The CDR3 is CAWSRAGAQEQYF. The CDR3 DNA sequence: TGTGCCTGGAGTCGGGCGGGAGCTCAGGAGCAGTACTTC.

A few counts support this clone. Other DNA sequences from this sample encode an identical CDR3 as well. The chain recombines TRBV5-6 with TRBJ1-2; no reliable D call. V was shortened by 5 bases and J by 0 bases, with 14 bases between the two germline ends. The CDR3 consists of 15 residues. Germline-derived CDR1 and CDR2 are SGHDT and YYEEEE. CDR3: CASSPRTGANYGYTF. In nucleotides, the CDR3 is TGTGCCAGCAGTCCTAGGACGGGCGCTAACTATGGCTACACCTTC.

The chain uses TRBV9 and TRBJ2-5; 12 bases map to TRBD1. J gave up 4 bases and V 2 bases, and 6 bases lay outside the gene matches. The CDR3 loop spans 16 amino acids. CDR1 and CDR2 (germline): SGDLS, YYNGEE. The CDR3 here is CASSVTGTGGAETQYF. CDR3 bases: TGTGCCAGCAGCGTGACCGGGACAGGGGGCGCAGAGACCCAGTACTTC.

V is TRBV19 and J is TRBJ1-1; 7 bases line up with TRBD1. Germline V gene lookup returns CDR1 LNHDA and CDR2 SQIVND (reference sequence). The trim removed 8 bases at V and 4 bases at J, leaving 7 bases unmatched. The CDR3 sequence is 13 residues long. The CDR3 reads CASSQGRFTEAFF. The CDR3 DNA reads TGTGCCAGTTCACAGGGGAGGTTCACTGAAGCTTTCTTT.

The gene calls are TRBV19 and TRBJ2-5; weak D call: TRBD1 (6 bases). Trimming shortened V by 4 bases and J by 6 bases, and 12 bases separated the two germline ends. The CDR3 is 13 amino acids. The germline V gene encodes CDR1 LNHDA and CDR2 SQIVND (reference sequence). CDR3 residues: CASSKGVGKTQYF. The CDR3 DNA reads as TGTGCCAGTAGTAAGGGGGTAGGAAAGACCCAGTACTTC. Drawing the rest from reference TRBV19 and TRBJ2-5, the complete variable domain is DGGITQSPKYLFRKEGQNVTLSCEQNLNHDAMYWYRQDPGQGLRLIYYSQIVNDFQKGDIAEGYSVSREKKESFPLTVTSAQKNPTAFYLCASSKGVGKTQYFGPGTRLLVL.

The gene calls are TRBV28 and TRBJ1-6; a possible D gene is TRBD1 (5 bases). The V and J ends lost 6 bases and 7 bases respectively, with 13 bases between them. The CDR3 runs 14 residues. Per the germline V gene, CDR1 is MDHEN and CDR2 is SYDVKM. The CDR3 nucleotides are TGTGCCAGCAGGTTCGACAGTGCAAATTCACCCCTCCACTTT. Protein sequence: CASRFDSANSPLHF.

This rearrangement joins TRBV5-1 to TRBJ2-1; D ambiguous. The germline V gene encodes CDR1 SGHRS and CDR2 YFSETQ. V was clipped by 0 bases and J by 5 bases, with 6 bases between them. The CDR3 has 13 amino acids. CDR3 in amino acids: CASSLGHDNEQFF. CDR3 nucleotide sequence: TGCGCCAGCAGCTTGGGCCACGACAATGAGCAGTTCTTC.

The V gene is TRBV30, the J gene TRBJ2-5, with D possibly matching TRBD1 (6 bases). The V end lost 8 bases, the J end lost 5 bases, and 21 bases lay between the germline ends. The CDR3 runs 14 residues. Germline CDR1 GTSNPN, CDR2 SVGIG (reference sequence). The CDR3 bases are TGTGCCGGGGCAGGGGATTCTCTTAGGGAGACCCAGTACTTC. It specifies CAGAGDSLRETQYF.

The V and J genes are TRBV15 and TRBJ1-4; D remains ambiguous. CDR3 length: 14 amino acids. Germline CDR1 and CDR2: LNHNV and YYDKDF (reference sequence). Trimming pared 5 bases from V and 8 bases from J, leaving 15 bases between. The DNA for the CDR3 is TGTGCCACCAGCCAAGTCGATAGGAGGGAAAAACTGTTTTTT. Translating gives CATSQVDRREKLFF.

J is TRBJ2-2 and V is TRBV6-5; no clear D. Trimming shortened V by 6 bases and J by 3 bases, and 8 bases separated the two germline ends. There are 13 residues in the CDR3. Germline lookup yields CDR1 MNHEY and CDR2 SVGAGI. The CDR3 reads CASSQRDTGELFF. CDR3 nucleotides: TGTGCCAGCAGCCAAAGAGACACCGGGGAGCTGTTTTTT.

The chain employs TRBV5-6 and TRBJ1-2, with D possibly being TRBD1 (6 bases). CDR1 is SGHDT and CDR2 is YYEEEE in the germline V gene. CDR3 length equals 14 residues. Between the trimmed V and J ends, which lost 0 bases and 7 bases, there was a span of 13 bases. The CDR3 region is CASSLGQVWTGYTF. CDR3 coding DNA: TGTGCCAGCAGCTTGGGACAGGTCTGGACTGGCTACACCTTC.

The J gene is TRBJ1-2, the V gene TRBV5-5; D remains unclear. Per the germline V gene, CDR1 is SGHKS and CDR2 is YYEKEE (reference sequence). Trimming stripped 1 base from V and 6 bases from J, with 13 bases between. CDR3 length equals 14 residues. The CDR3 region has the DNA TGTGCCAGCAGCTTGTTTGCAGATCAGCATGGCTACACCTTC. Translated: CASSLFADQHGYTF.

The V call is TRBV6-5, the J call TRBJ2-5; perhaps D is TRBD1 or TRBD2 (5 bases each). The germline CDR1 and CDR2 sequences are MNHEY and SVGAGI. With 7 bases removed from V and 4 bases from J, the gap between germline ends came to 13 bases. This CDR3 contains 13 residues. The CDR3 sequence is CASNARGRETQYF. The CDR3 DNA is TGTGCCAGCAACGCGAGGGGACGAGAGACCCAGTACTTC.

The rearrangement joins TRBV20-1 to TRBJ2-1, with D uncertain. Germline lookup yields CDR1 DFQATT and CDR2 SNEGSKA (reference sequence). V was pared by 6 bases and J by 4 bases, with 4 bases between. The CDR3 is made up of 10 amino acids. The CDR3 reads CSAPYNEQFF. CDR3 bases: TGCAGTGCGCCATACAATGAGCAGTTCTTC.

CDR3 in amino acids: CASNRGWGETQYF. CDR3 nucleotides: TGTGCCAGCAATCGGGGGTGGGGAGAGACCCAGTACTTC. The chain has TRBV5-4 and TRBJ2-5; D may be TRBD2 (6 bases). This CDR3 contains 13 residues. Germline-derived CDR1 and CDR2 are SGHNT and YYREEE (reference sequence). The germline V and J ends were trimmed by 6 bases and 4 bases, with 13 bases remaining between them.

This clone was observed once. This chain connects TRBV5-6 to TRBJ1-1; D might be TRBD1 (5 bases). The V gene lost 1 base and the J gene lost 4 bases, with 11 bases spanning the gap. CDR1 and CDR2 from the germline V gene are SGHDT and YYEEEE. The CDR3 consists of 14 residues. The CDR3 nucleotides are TGTGCCAGCAGCTTGTACGGGGGGATCACTGAAGCTTTCTTT. Its protein is CASSLYGGITEAFF.

V is TRBV27 and J is TRBJ1-1; D is undetermined. Trimming shortened V by 5 bases and J by 2 bases, and 12 bases separated the two germline ends. Germline CDR1 is MNHEY and CDR2 is SMNVEV (reference sequence). The CDR3 has 14 residues. The CDR3 bases are TGTGCCAGCAGTGCCGTAAAATTAAACACTGAAGCTTTCTTT. Translation: CASSAVKLNTEAFF.

This sequence joins TRBV5-1 and TRBJ2-3; a weak D match, TRBD1 (6 bases). Germline V lookup: CDR1 SGHRS, CDR2 YFSETQ. There are 14 residues in the CDR3. The V gene lost 4 bases and the J gene lost 4 bases, with 13 bases spanning the gap. The CDR3 DNA reads TGCGCCAGCAGCCTCCGCAGGGGAGCAGATACGCAGTATTTT. As protein: CASSLRRGADTQYF. The whole variable domain, remainder taken from reference TRBV5-1 and TRBJ2-3, is KAGVTQTPRYLIKTRGQQVTLSCSPISGHRSVSWYQQTPGQGLQFLFEYFSETQRNKGNFPGRFSGRQFSNSRSEMNVSTLELGDSALYLCASSLRRGADTQYFGPGTRLTVL.

V and J are TRBV5-1 and TRBJ2-7; the D gene is possibly TRBD2 (5 bases). Germline CDR1 is SGHRS and CDR2 is YFSETQ. V was shortened by 0 bases and J by 7 bases, with 17 bases between the two germline ends. The CDR3 contains 15 residues. CDR3 nucleotide sequence: TGCGCCAGCAGCTTGGTTGTAGCGCGGAGTGGGGAGCAGTACTTC. Translation: CASSLVVARSGEQYF. Complete variable domain (other parts from reference TRBV5-1 and TRBJ2-7): KAGVTQTPRYLIKTRGQQVTLSCSPISGHRSVSWYQQTPGQGLQFLFEYFSETQRNKGNFPGRFSGRQFSNSRSEMNVSTLELGDSALYLCASSLVVARSGEQYFGPGTRLTVT.

The rearrangement joins TRBV5-1 to TRBJ2-5; D is undetermined. CDR1 SGHRS and CDR2 YFSETQ come from the germline V gene. The CDR3 runs 15 residues. V was pared by 2 bases and J by 4 bases, with 15 bases between. The CDR3 loop is CASSFRSRTPETQYF. The CDR3 nucleotides are TGCGCCAGCAGCTTTCGTTCAAGAACTCCAGAGACCCAGTACTTC.

The rearrangement uses TRBV19 and TRBJ2-3; 7 bases agree with TRBD1. CDR3 length equals 18 residues. Losses at the gene ends were 0 bases for V and 4 bases for J; bases not matched to a gene: 13. CDR1 and CDR2 (germline): LNHDA, SQIVND (reference sequence). The chain's CDR3 is CASSIDGVRQGVPDTQYF. In DNA, the CDR3 is TGTGCCAGTAGTATAGATGGGGTAAGACAGGGTGTTCCAGATACGCAGTATTTT.

This chain links TRBV11-2 with TRBJ1-1; tentatively, D is TRBD1 (5 bases). Per the germline V gene, CDR1 is SGHAT and CDR2 is FQNNGV. The V gene lost 0 bases and the J gene lost 9 bases, with 11 bases spanning the gap. This CDR3 is built from 13 residues. Here the CDR3 reads CASSLDTGTKAFF. Written as DNA, the CDR3 is TGTGCCAGCAGCTTAGATACCGGGACGAAAGCTTTCTTT.

V is TRBV7-9 and J is TRBJ1-2; a weak D match, TRBD1 (5 bases). This CDR3 is built from 15 residues. Germline V gene sequence: CDR1 SEHNR, CDR2 FQNEAQ (reference sequence). V dropped 5 bases and J dropped 8 bases, with 21 bases sitting between them. The CDR3 loop is CASSVNPGPKSGYTF. DNA of the CDR3: TGTGCCAGCAGCGTAAATCCGGGACCGAAGTCAGGCTACACCTTC.

The chain recombines TRBV15 with TRBJ2-1; 7 bases are shared with TRBD2. The germline gives CDR1 LNHNV, CDR2 YYDKDF (reference sequence). The CDR3 runs to 16 residues. V dropped 1 base and J dropped 5; count of bases not matched to a gene: 8. The chain's CDR3 is CATSRVSSGKNNEQFF. CDR3 in DNA: TGTGCCACCAGCAGAGTCTCCAGCGGGAAGAACAATGAGCAGTTCTTC.

The table lists this clone with a few counts. This chain links TRBV7-9 with TRBJ2-7; 7 nucleotides align to TRBD1. Germline CDR1 reads SEHNR; CDR2 reads FQNEAQ (reference sequence). CDR3 length: 17 residues. Trimming at V came to 2 bases and at J to 0 bases, leaving 10 bases not matched to a gene. The CDR3 DNA sequence: TGTGCCAGCAGCTTAAGTAATGGACAGGTCACCTCCTACGAGCAGTACTTC. Encoded protein: CASSLSNGQVTSYEQYF.

This clone was observed once. CDR3 residues: CSASPGAGTGELFF. The CDR3, as DNA: TGCAGTGCTAGTCCGGGGGCCGGGACCGGGGAGCTGTTTTTT. The V and J genes are TRBV20-1 and TRBJ2-2, with D perhaps matching TRBD1 or TRBD2 (6 bases each). The CDR3 has 14 residues. Trimming shortened V by 3 bases and J by 5 bases, and 13 bases separated the two germline ends. Germline V lookup: CDR1 DFQATT, CDR2 SNEGSKA (reference sequence).

V is TRBV5-5 and J is TRBJ1-1, with 7 bases that match TRBD1. The V and J ends lost 7 bases and 1 base, in that order; junction bases with no gene match: 4. CDR1 and CDR2 from the germline V gene are SGHKS and YYEKEE (reference sequence). This CDR3 is 13 amino acids long. The CDR3 spells CASLRQGNTEAFF. The DNA for the CDR3 is TGTGCCAGCTTACGACAGGGGAACACTGAAGCTTTCTTT. The full variable domain, its missing parts supplied by reference TRBV5-5 and TRBJ1-1, is DAGVTQSPTHLIKTRGQQVTLRCSPISGHKSVSWYQQVLGQGPQFIFQYYEKEERGRGNFPDRFSARQFPNYSSELNVNALLLGDSALYLCASLRQGNTEAFFGQGTRLTVV.

CDR3 nucleotides: TGTGCCTGGAGTGGTCTCGGGGAGGCCTATGGCTACACCTTC. This gives the protein CAWSGLGEAYGYTF. The chain joins TRBV30 to TRBJ1-2; D is unclear. This CDR3 region has 14 residues. The ends were cut back, 1 base at V and 4 bases at J, with 13 bases in the middle. The V gene's germline CDR1 is GTSNPN and CDR2 SVGIG (reference sequence).

This rearrangement joins TRBV5-5 to TRBJ2-1; 7 bases map to TRBD2. From germline, CDR1 is SGHKS and CDR2 YYEKEE (reference sequence). The trim removed 2 bases at V and 6 bases at J, leaving 14 bases unmatched. CDR3 length: 17 amino acids. The CDR3 spells CASSLIGFSGGGNEQFF. The CDR3 DNA reads TGTGCCAGCAGCTTAATCGGTTTCTCGGGGGGAGGCAATGAGCAGTTCTTC.

The V gene is TRBV19, the J gene TRBJ2-7, with D perhaps given as TRBD1 or TRBD2 (5 bases each). Germline lookup yields CDR1 LNHDA and CDR2 SQIVND (reference sequence). The CDR3 loop spans 15 amino acids. Trimming left V 3 bases short and J 5 bases short, with 17 bases between. CDR3 amino acids: CASSIEGQGLNEQYF. CDR3 DNA: TGTGCCAGTAGTATTGAGGGCCAGGGTCTCAACGAGCAGTACTTC.